A single sample gave rise to the 28 T cell receptor beta chains below, sequenced in a study of T-cell memory formation after mild COVID-19. Via MiXCR, TCRdb re-called the 5' RACE reads, giving one row per CDR3 protein. In the table there are around 390,000 distinct CDR3 sequences, around a sixth of which are singletons. Material for sequencing was PBMCs or a T cell subset sorted from them (not recorded which). These receptors all come from a man in his late teens or twenties who had mild COVID-19 (a few samples of this study predate the infection). Cell type and time point are not known.

This clonotype occurred a few times. This sequence joins TRBV9 and TRBJ1-1, with D possibly being TRBD1 (5 bases). The germline gives CDR1 SGDLS, CDR2 YYNGEE. The CDR3 sequence is 17 residues long. V lost 0 bases and J lost 1, with 16 bases in between. The CDR3 sequence: CASSVEMRGIQNTEAFF. CDR3 nucleotide sequence: TGTGCCAGCAGCGTAGAAATGCGGGGGATCCAGAACACTGAAGCTTTCTTT.

The sample holds a few counts of this clonotype. This chain links TRBV7-9 with TRBJ2-1; D assignment may be TRBD1 or TRBD2 (6 bases each). The CDR3 loop spans 14 amino acids. Looked up from germline, CDR1 is SEHNR and CDR2 is FQNEAQ (reference sequence). DNA for the CDR3: TGTGCAACCGATGTGGGGGGCGCCGGGAATGAGCAGTTCTTC. Its translation: CATDVGGAGNEQFF.

V gene TRBV5-1 combines with J gene TRBJ1-1; no reliable D call. This CDR3 is 13 amino acids long. CDR1 and CDR2 from the germline V gene are SGHRS and YFSETQ. Trimming pared 0 bases from V and 4 bases from J, leaving 7 bases between. CDR3 sequence (DNA): TGCGCCAGCAGCTTGGGGCCGTTCACTGAAGCTTTCTTT. This encodes CASSLGPFTEAFF.

The chain links TRBV9 to TRBJ2-5; D uncertain. Between the trimmed V and J ends, which lost 5 bases and 5 bases, there was a span of 10 bases. CDR1 is SGDLS and CDR2 is YYNGEE in the germline V gene. The CDR3 consists of 12 residues. CDR3 in amino acids: CASRGLSETQYF. The CDR3, as DNA: TGTGCCAGCAGGGGCCTCTCTGAGACCCAGTACTTC.

The chain is built from TRBV7-2 and TRBJ2-3; D unresolved. This CDR3 is 10 amino acids long. The V end was cut by 8 bases, the J end by 5 bases, with 5 bases between. Germline V gives CDR1 SGHTA, CDR2 FQGNSA. In DNA, the CDR3 is TGTGCCAGCGCCAAAGATACGCAGTATTTT. As protein: CASAKDTQYF.

The rearrangement joins TRBV29-1 to TRBJ2-3, with 10 bases aligning to TRBD2. This CDR3 spans 18 amino acids. V was pared by 1 base and J by 2 bases, with 12 bases of the junction left unmatched. CDR1 is SQVTM and CDR2 is ANQGSEA in the germline V gene. The CDR3 coding sequence is TGCAGCGTTGAAGTCCCAGCGGGGGGGCCTTTTCTCACAGATACGCAGTATTTT. It specifies CSVEVPAGGPFLTDTQYF.

This clonotype showed up just a few times. The V and J genes are TRBV5-1 and TRBJ2-6; D tentatively fits TRBD1 or TRBD2 (5 bases each). Germline CDR1 and CDR2: SGHRS and YFSETQ. This CDR3 has 19 residues. V lost 4 bases and J lost 0, with 20 bases in between. Here the CDR3 DNA reads TGCGCCAGCAGCCACCTCGGGGCACCGGGGAACTCTGGGGCCAACGTCCTGACTTTC. Translating it yields CASSHLGAPGNSGANVLTF.

J is TRBJ2-1 and V is TRBV20-1; D may correspond to TRBD1 or TRBD2 (5 bases each). The CDR3 is 12 amino acids. The V gene's germline CDR1 is DFQATT and CDR2 SNEGSKA (reference sequence). Trimming took off 1 base at V and 15 bases at J, with 16 bases between the two ends. Here the CDR3 reads CSARAGGQTTFF. For the CDR3, the DNA is TGCAGTGCTAGAGCAGGAGGACAAACGACGTTCTTC.

V gene TRBV15 combines with J gene TRBJ1-5; D might be TRBD1 (5 bases). Germline CDR1 is LNHNV and CDR2 is YYDKDF (reference sequence). CDR3 length: 15 residues. V was shortened by 1 base and J by 6 bases, with 13 bases between the two germline ends. The CDR3 DNA is TGTGCCACCAGCAGAGTGGGGGGTCCCAGTCAGCCCCAGCATTTT. Protein: CATSRVGGPSQPQHF.

The chain employs TRBV4-1 and TRBJ2-4, with D maybe TRBD1 (6 bases). The CDR3 consists of 16 residues. Deletions cut 0 bases from V and 6 bases from J, with 15 bases between. The V gene's germline CDR1 is MGHRA and CDR2 YSYEKL. CDR3 sequence: CASSQDTYRASNIQYF. The CDR3 coding sequence is TGCGCCAGCAGCCAAGATACGTACAGGGCCTCAAACATTCAGTACTTC.

Ten or more counts support this clonotype. The chain joins TRBV5-1 to TRBJ1-6; D possibly corresponds to TRBD1 (5 bases). The CDR3 contains 13 residues. V dropped 4 bases and J dropped 9 bases, with 11 bases sitting between them. CDR1 and CDR2 from the germline V gene are SGHRS and YFSETQ. The CDR3: CASSVKGASPLHF. Here the CDR3 DNA reads TGCGCCAGCAGCGTAAAAGGGGCTTCACCCCTCCACTTT.

This clonotype was counted only a few times. The gene calls are TRBV11-2 and TRBJ2-3; possible D gene TRBD2, 6 bases. Between the trimmed V and J ends, which lost 5 bases and 5 bases, there was a span of 14 bases. The CDR3 loop spans 14 amino acids. The germline V gene encodes CDR1 SGHAT and CDR2 FQNNGV. As DNA, the CDR3 is TGTGCCAGCAGCCGTGCTAGCGTTAAAGATACGCAGTATTTT. Its protein product is CASSRASVKDTQYF. Full variable domain (rest looked up from reference TRBV11-2 and TRBJ2-3): EAGVAQSPRYKIIEKRQSVAFWCNPISGHATLYWYQQILGQGPKLLIQFQNNGVVDDSQLPKDRFSAERLKGVDSTLKIQPAKLEDSAVYLCASSRASVKDTQYFGPGTRLTVL.

This clonotype was recorded only once. The chain has TRBV6-5 and TRBJ2-3, with D unresolved. Trimming left V 7 bases short and J 1 base short, with 9 bases between. Germline V gene lookup returns CDR1 MNHEY and CDR2 SVGAGI. The CDR3 is 13 amino acids. CDR3 DNA: TGTGCCAGCATTGCTACAGGCACAGATACGCAGTATTTT. Encoded protein: CASIATGTDTQYF.

The rearrangement uses TRBV19 and TRBJ2-2; no definite D call. In germline, CDR1 is LNHDA, CDR2 SQIVND (reference sequence). This CDR3 region has 15 residues. V lost 5 bases to trimming and J lost 1 base, with 11 bases between them. The CDR3 loop reads CASSPRWGNTGELFF. The DNA for the CDR3 is TGTGCCAGTAGTCCCCGATGGGGGAACACCGGGGAGCTGTTTTTT.

The genes are TRBV5-1 and TRBJ1-1; no reliable D call. Between the trimmed V and J ends, which lost 3 bases and 0 bases, there was a span of 9 bases. The germline V gene encodes CDR1 SGHRS and CDR2 YFSETQ. CDR3 length equals 14 residues. The CDR3 DNA is TGCGCCAGCAGCTCCGGGGATCTGAACACTGAAGCTTTCTTT. This encodes CASSSGDLNTEAFF.

This clonotype was counted a few times. The chain has TRBV4-3 and TRBJ1-1, with a possible D match to TRBD1 (5 bases). This CDR3 comprises 15 residues. Germline values: CDR1 LGHNA, CDR2 YSLEER. V was pared by 0 bases and J by 5 bases, with 13 bases between. CDR3 loop: CASSQDQGERTEAFF. The CDR3 DNA reads as TGCGCCAGCAGCCAAGATCAAGGGGAGCGGACTGAAGCTTTCTTT.

The chain carries TRBV20-1 and TRBJ2-3; 16 bases line up with TRBD2. The CDR3 extends over 16 amino acids. V gave up 5 bases and J gave up 2 bases; unmatched junction bases: 4. In germline, CDR1 is DFQATT, CDR2 SNEGSKA (reference sequence). This chain's CDR3 is CSADGTSGGDTDTQYF. CDR3 sequence (DNA): TGCAGTGCTGATGGGACTAGCGGGGGGGACACAGATACGCAGTATTTT.

This clonotype was seen ten or more times. This sequence joins TRBV7-2 and TRBJ2-7; the D is unclear. CDR1 is SGHTA, CDR2 FQGNSA, per germline. The V end was cut by 8 bases, the J end by 4 bases, with 9 bases between. The CDR3 extends over 11 amino acids. CDR3 residues: CASSWAYEQYF. CDR3 DNA sequence: TGTGCCAGCTCATGGGCTTACGAGCAGTACTTC.

The rearrangement uses TRBV7-3 and TRBJ2-5; 14 positions match TRBD2. This CDR3 spans 16 amino acids. Germline V lookup: CDR1 SGHTA, CDR2 FQGTGA. The V gene end was trimmed by 2 bases and the J gene end by 7 bases; junction bases not matched to a gene: 6. CDR3 nucleotides: TGTGCCAGCAGCTTAGCTTCCGGGACTAGCGGGGGGACCCAGTACTTC. This gives the protein CASSLASGTSGGTQYF.

The V gene is TRBV12-3 or TRBV12-4, the J gene TRBJ2-3, with 10 bases that match TRBD2. The ends lost 6 bases at V and 4 bases at J; junction bases unmatched: 7. The CDR3 runs to 15 residues. The CDR3, as DNA: TGTGCCAGCAGAGCTAGCGGGAGTCACCCAGATACGCAGTATTTT. This codes for CASRASGSHPDTQYF.

The V call is TRBV20-1, the J call TRBJ2-3; TRBD2 aligns across 7 bases. The CDR3 spans 15 residues. Trimming cost V 6 bases and J 6 bases; bases outside gene matches: 15. The V gene's germline CDR1 is DFQATT and CDR2 SNEGSKA (reference sequence). The CDR3 DNA reads as TGCAGTGCCCACTCTGGGGGGGGAGAAGGGGATACGCAGTATTTT. Its translation: CSAHSGGGEGDTQYF.

The genes are TRBV10-3 and TRBJ2-5; either TRBD1 or TRBD2 may fit D (6 bases each). Germline CDR1 reads ENHRY; CDR2 reads SYGVKD. The V and J ends lost 2 bases and 5 bases respectively, with 12 bases between them. The CDR3 sequence is 14 residues long. The CDR3 DNA sequence: TGTGCCATCAGTGAGCCTACAGGGAGGGAGACCCAGTACTTC. It specifies CAISEPTGRETQYF.

V is TRBV7-9 and J is TRBJ1-6; a possible D gene is TRBD1 (6 bases). The germline V gene encodes CDR1 SEHNR and CDR2 FQNEAQ (reference sequence). The ends were cut back, 5 bases at V and 10 bases at J, with 18 bases in the middle. This CDR3 region has 15 residues. The DNA of the CDR3 is TGTGCCAGCAGCCCCCTCGGGACAAACGCCTCACCCCTCCACTTT. It encodes CASSPLGTNASPLHF.

This clonotype was counted between two and nine times. The rearrangement uses TRBV2 and TRBJ2-2; the match to TRBD1 covers 9 bases. V shed 6 bases and J 3 bases; nucleotides not matched to a gene: 2. Germline CDR1 and CDR2: SNHLY and FYNNEI. The CDR3 extends over 14 amino acids. The CDR3 is CASRDRGYTGELFF. CDR3 nucleotides: TGTGCCAGCAGGGACAGGGGCTACACCGGGGAGCTGTTTTTT.

This clonotype was seen more than once but under ten times. The genes are TRBV7-2 and TRBJ2-7; TRBD1 agrees at 7 bases. The trim removed 7 bases at V and 3 bases at J, leaving 6 bases unmatched. Germline CDR1 is SGHTA and CDR2 is FQGNSA. This CDR3 has 13 amino acids. The CDR3 nucleotides are TGTGCCAGCACCCCGGACAGGTTCTACGAGCAGTACTTC. It yields the protein CASTPDRFYEQYF.

The chain joins TRBV13 to TRBJ2-7; D unresolved. The germline V and J ends were trimmed by 0 bases and 0 bases, with 9 bases remaining between them. CDR3 size: 15 residues. CDR1 and CDR2 (germline): PRHDT, FYEKMQ (reference sequence). CDR3 DNA sequence: TGTGCCAGCAGCTTAGGCCTCGACAACTCCTACGAGCAGTACGTC. Translated, it gives CASSLGLDNSYEQYV.

This clonotype was counted a single time. The rearrangement joins TRBV12-3 or TRBV12-4 to TRBJ2-1, with TRBD2 as a possible D gene (8 bases). V gave up 6 bases and J gave up 7 bases, with 22 bases separating them. This CDR3 comprises 16 residues. CDR3 sequence (DNA): TGTGCCAGCAGCTGGACCGCGGGGGGCAGGGGGAATGAGCAGTTCTTC. Its protein is CASSWTAGGRGNEQFF.

This clonotype occurred many times. The CDR3 nucleotides read TGCAGTGTCACGGGGGGGTTTCAGCCCCAGCATTTT. This codes for CSVTGGFQPQHF. V is TRBV20-1 and J is TRBJ1-5; D is perhaps TRBD1 (5 bases). Trimming removed 7 bases from V and 6 bases from J, with 13 bases in between. The CDR3 runs 12 residues. Germline lookup yields CDR1 DFQATT and CDR2 SNEGSKA (reference sequence).